What follows are 17 T cell receptor beta chains derived from one specimen sequenced in a study of blood T cell repertoires in COVID-19. TCRdb keeps only in-frame clones here, not all; method: immunoSEQ multiplex PCR. The sample consists of about 100,000 clones, 60% to 85% of them appearing once. The sample was peripheral blood. The receptors were sampled from a woman of 80 years or more with active or convalescent COVID-19.

The chain joins TRBV5-8 to TRBJ2-7, with D tentatively TRBD2 (6 bases). There are 15 residues in the CDR3. Germline loops: CDR1 SGHTS, CDR2 YDEGEE. Trimming removed 0 bases at V and 5 bases at J, with 15 bases between. The CDR3 sequence: CASSLAGTFEHEQYF. The CDR3, as DNA: TGTGCCAGCAGCTTGGCCGGGACTTTCGAACACGAGCAGTACTTC.

This sequence joins TRBV19 and TRBJ2-7, with 14 bases fitting TRBD2. V lost 5 bases, J lost 7 bases, and 10 bases stayed unmatched. The CDR3 consists of 16 residues. Germline V gene lookup returns CDR1 LNHDA and CDR2 SQIVND (reference sequence). The CDR3 region has the DNA TGTGCCAGTAGTTCTCGGACTAGCGGGAGGATGCGGGAGCAGTACTTC. The encoded protein is CASSSRTSGRMREQYF.

This rearrangement joins TRBV19 to TRBJ1-1; D may be TRBD1 (5 bases). V lost 5 bases and J lost 3, with 28 bases in between. Germline lookup yields CDR1 LNHDA and CDR2 SQIVND (reference sequence). The CDR3 extends over 19 amino acids. CDR3: CASSVVGRRLGGGDTEAFF. The CDR3 DNA sequence: TGTGCCAGTAGTGTAGTCGGCAGGCGGCTCGGTGGAGGGGACACTGAAGCTTTCTTT.

This sequence joins TRBV30 and TRBJ1-1; D uncertain. The germline V and J ends were trimmed by 1 base and 1 base, with 13 bases remaining between them. Germline-derived CDR1 and CDR2 are GTSNPN and SVGIG (reference sequence). This CDR3 contains 15 residues. CDR3 in amino acids: CAWSELRRGNTEAFF. The CDR3, as DNA: TGTGCCTGGAGTGAACTCCGGCGGGGGAACACTGAAGCTTTCTTT.

This rearrangement joins TRBV11-3 to TRBJ1-1; D uncertain. This CDR3 spans 16 amino acids. The germline V and J ends were trimmed by 4 bases and 1 base, with 16 bases remaining between them. Germline CDR1 SGHNT, CDR2 YENEEA. The CDR3 spells CASSSSLPPGNTEAFF. The CDR3 nucleotides are TGTGCCAGCAGCTCCTCCCTCCCGCCAGGGAACACTGAAGCTTTCTTT. The variable domain in full, completed from reference TRBV11-3 and TRBJ1-1, reads EAGVVQSPRYKIIEKKQPVAFWCNPISGHNTLYWYLQNLGQGPELLIRYENEEAVDDSQLPKDRFSAERLKGVDSTLKIQPAELGDSAVYLCASSSSLPPGNTEAFFGQGTRLTVV.

The rearrangement links TRBV3-1 (or the pseudogene TRBV3-2) to TRBJ1-5, with unresolved D. CDR3 length: 13 amino acids. Per the germline V gene, CDR1 is LGHDT and CDR2 is YNNKEL (reference sequence). V gave up 3 bases and J gave up 7 bases, with 10 bases separating them. Written as DNA, the CDR3 is TGTGCCAGCAGCCATCTGGGCGGGCAGCCCCAGCATTTT. Encoded protein: CASSHLGGQPQHF.

This chain links TRBV2 with TRBJ1-5; the match to TRBD1 covers 7 bases. V lost 3 bases and J lost 2; bases outside the gene matches: 4. From germline, CDR1 is SNHLY and CDR2 FYNNEI. CDR3 length: 15 residues. CDR3 sequence: CASSESGGGNQPQHF. The DNA of the CDR3 is TGTGCCAGCAGTGAGTCAGGGGGTGGCAATCAGCCCCAGCATTTT.

The rearrangement links TRBV10-1 to TRBJ2-2; 7 bases match TRBD1. Trimming at V came to 6 bases and at J to 4 bases, leaving 8 bases not matched to a gene. The CDR3 sequence is 15 residues long. CDR1 and CDR2 from the germline V gene are WNHNN and SYGVQD (reference sequence). In DNA form, the CDR3 reads TGCGCCAGCAGCGCCCGACAGGGTGGCACCGGGGAGCTGTTTTTT. Translation gives CASSARQGGTGELFF.

The chain uses TRBV14 and TRBJ2-7, with 7 bases aligning to TRBD2. CDR3 length: 13 amino acids. CDR1 SGHDN and CDR2 FVKESK come from the germline V gene. With V trimmed by 5 bases and J by 5 bases, 6 bases remained unmatched. The DNA for the CDR3 is TGTGCCAGCAGCGTGGGAGGGAGCCACGAGCAGTACTTC. This encodes CASSVGGSHEQYF.

The CDR3 here is CASSDRTGGNSPLHF. The CDR3 DNA is TGTGCCAGCAGTGATCGCACAGGGGGCAATTCACCCCTCCACTTT. This rearrangement joins TRBV2 to TRBJ1-6, with TRBD1 matching 9 bases. J gave up 7 bases and V 3 bases, and 4 bases lay outside the gene matches. The germline gives CDR1 SNHLY, CDR2 FYNNEI. The CDR3 contains 15 residues.

For this clone: One end of the junction does not line up with germline, which may come from a read error. The genes are TRBV5-1 and TRBJ2-1; TRBD2 might be the D (5 bases). From germline, CDR1 is SGHRS and CDR2 YFSETQ. CDR3 length equals 14 residues. The CDR3, as DNA: TGTGCCAGCAGCTTGGTGGGAGTAGGCGATGAGCAGTTCTTC. It specifies CASSLVGVGDEQFF.

The V gene is TRBV28, the J gene TRBJ1-6; TRBD1 is a possible D gene (6 bases). The CDR3 runs to 17 residues. The germline gives CDR1 MDHEN, CDR2 SYDVKM. V lost 6 bases to trimming and J lost 0 bases, with 15 bases between them. CDR3 bases: TGTGCCAGCAGCAAACAGGGTAGCAGCTCCTATAATTCACCCCTCCACTTT. It translates to CASSKQGSSSYNSPLHF.

The chain has TRBV30 and TRBJ2-1; the match to TRBD1 covers 8 bases. The V gene's germline CDR1 is GTSNPN and CDR2 SVGIG (reference sequence). This CDR3 spans 15 amino acids. V lost 3 bases and J lost 5; bases outside the gene matches: 9. CDR3 coding DNA: TGTGCCTGGAGCCGGGACAGGAATCGCGACAATGAGCAGTTCTTC. It is translated as CAWSRDRNRDNEQFF.

The genes are TRBV2 and TRBJ1-5, with 9 bases that match TRBD1. The CDR3 sequence is 14 residues long. Germline lookup yields CDR1 SNHLY and CDR2 FYNNEI. J gave up 7 bases and V 6 bases, and 7 bases lay outside the gene matches. The CDR3 here is CASSPGQGPQPQHF. DNA for the CDR3: TGTGCCAGCAGCCCCGGACAGGGGCCCCAGCCCCAGCATTTT.

The rearrangement uses TRBV2 and TRBJ1-4; TRBD1 might be the D (5 bases). The germline gives CDR1 SNHLY, CDR2 FYNNEI. Trimming removed 7 bases from V and 5 bases from J, with 14 bases in between. CDR3 length: 14 amino acids. The CDR3 protein is CASKTGLKNEKLFF. CDR3 bases: TGTGCCAGCAAAACAGGTTTGAAAAATGAAAAACTGTTTTTT.

This clone was counted between two and nine times. This chain links TRBV5-1 with TRBJ2-2, with 9 bases that match TRBD1. Germline lookup yields CDR1 SGHRS and CDR2 YFSETQ. The V gene end was trimmed by 0 bases and the J gene end by 7 bases; junction bases not matched to a gene: 7. This CDR3 is 16 amino acids long. CDR3 DNA: TGCGCCAGCAGCTTGGTGACAGGGGGAATGGTCGGGGAGCTGTTTTTT. Translating gives CASSLVTGGMVGELFF.

A single count supports this clone. The rearrangement links TRBV3-1 (or the pseudogene TRBV3-2) to TRBJ1-4, with TRBD1 identical over 7 bases. After removal of 4 bases from V and 7 bases from J, the junction contained 9 bases not matched to a gene. CDR3 length: 15 amino acids. CDR1 and CDR2 (germline): LGHDT, YNNKEL (reference sequence). The CDR3 bases are TGTGCCAGCAGCCCTACCAGGGGGGTGACTGAAAAACTGTTTTTT. Amino acids: CASSPTRGVTEKLFF.